The 3 T cell receptor beta chains listed next were all sequenced from one sample in a study of blood T cell repertoires in COVID-19. The protocol was immunoSEQ multiplex PCR, while the TCRdb copy is restricted to in-frame clones and leaves out a portion. This repertoire shows roughly 120,000 clones, roughly 85% found once; its top ten account for 2% to 2.5%. Sequencing input: peripheral blood. Source of these receptors: a man aged 30 to 39 with acute or convalescent COVID-19.

The chain couples TRBV19 to TRBJ1-2; D gene uncertain. V was clipped by 4 bases and J by 0 bases, with 9 bases between them. Per germline, CDR1 LNHDA and CDR2 SQIVND (reference sequence). The CDR3 has 14 residues. This CDR3 reads CASSNVRTNYGYTF. The DNA for the CDR3 is TGTGCCAGTAGTAATGTCAGGACTAACTATGGCTACACCTTC. The entire variable domain, with the rest obtained from reference TRBV19 and TRBJ1-2, is as follows: DGGITQSPKYLFRKEGQNVTLSCEQNLNHDAMYWYRQDPGQGLRLIYYSQIVNDFQKGDIAEGYSVSREKKESFPLTVTSAQKNPTAFYLCASSNVRTNYGYTFGSGTRLTVV.

This clone was picked up one time. V usage is TRBV7-3 and J usage is TRBJ1-1; 9 bases agree with TRBD1. The CDR3 has 13 amino acids. J lost 10 bases, V lost 5 bases, and 8 bases had no gene match. Germline loops: CDR1 SGHTA, CDR2 FQGTGA. The CDR3 is CASSPGTGSLAFF. The CDR3 DNA follows: TGTGCCAGCAGCCCGGGGACAGGGTCGCTAGCTTTCTTT.

Only a few counts were recorded for this clone. The chain carries TRBV3-1 (or the pseudogene TRBV3-2) and TRBJ2-1; 9 bases match TRBD2. Trimming took 4 bases from V and 7 from J; bases not matched to a gene: 11. The CDR3 sequence is 16 residues long. Germline CDR1 and CDR2: LGHDT and YNNKEL (reference sequence). The chain's CDR3 is CASSPRGRGDRNEQFF. As DNA, the CDR3 is TGTGCCAGCAGCCCGCGCGGGAGGGGAGATCGAAATGAGCAGTTCTTC.